The TCR beta chain under discussion was sequenced for a study of T cells in Graves' hyperthyroidism and ophthalmopathy. Study-wide background: At initial diagnosis, before any treatment had begun, peripheral blood was obtained.

V lost 5 bases, J lost 9 bases, and 7 bases stayed unmatched. Germline V lookup: CDR1 SGHRS, CDR2 YFSETQ. This CDR3 is built from 13 residues. Used for diagnoses were clinical symptoms, serum thyroxine and TRAb, thyroid ultrasound and orbital computed tomography. The source material, RNA transcripts, was used to amplify TCR beta CDR3 regions. HTBI primers were used for first-round RT-PCR of the TCR CDR3. MiXCR was run by TCRdb on the multiplex PCR reads, yielding one entry per CDR3 protein. Altogether about 620,000 distinct CDR3 sequences are present, about 17% being singletons, with the ten largest covering 3.5% to 4%. This clonotype showed up just a few times. What it recognizes is unknown. Whole-study results and caveats: Most thyroid clonotypes that were expanded above 0.001 also turned up in blood.

This TCR was recovered from a woman aged 25 to 39 with Graves' hyperthyroidism. This chain links TRBV5-1 with TRBJ1-5, with 8 bases matching TRBD1. The sequenced material came from blood. The CDR3 reads CASSDRGERPQHF. The CDR3 coding sequence is TGCGCCAGCAGTGACAGGGGTGAACGGCCCCAGCATTTT.